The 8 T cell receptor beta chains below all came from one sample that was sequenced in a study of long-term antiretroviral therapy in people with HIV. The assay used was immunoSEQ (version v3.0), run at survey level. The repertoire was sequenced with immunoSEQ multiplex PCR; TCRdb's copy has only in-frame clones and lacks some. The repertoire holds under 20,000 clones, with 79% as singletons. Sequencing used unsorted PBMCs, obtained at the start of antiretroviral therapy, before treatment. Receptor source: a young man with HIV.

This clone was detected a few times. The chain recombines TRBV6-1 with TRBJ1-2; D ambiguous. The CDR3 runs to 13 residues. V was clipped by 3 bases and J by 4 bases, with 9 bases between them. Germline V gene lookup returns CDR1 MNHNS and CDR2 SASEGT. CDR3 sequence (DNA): TGTGCCAGCAGTGAGCGGCAGACCTATGGCTACACCTTC. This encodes CASSERQTYGYTF.

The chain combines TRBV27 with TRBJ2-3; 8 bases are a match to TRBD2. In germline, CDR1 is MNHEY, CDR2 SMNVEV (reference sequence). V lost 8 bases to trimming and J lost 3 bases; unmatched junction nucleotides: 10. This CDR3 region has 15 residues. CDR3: CASAKREKKTDTQYF. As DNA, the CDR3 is TGTGCCAGCGCTAAGCGGGAGAAGAAAACAGATACGCAGTATTTT.

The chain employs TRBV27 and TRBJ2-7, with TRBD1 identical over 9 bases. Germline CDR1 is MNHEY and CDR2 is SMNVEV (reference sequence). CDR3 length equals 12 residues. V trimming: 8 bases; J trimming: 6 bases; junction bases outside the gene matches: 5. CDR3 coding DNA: TGTGCCAGCCAGGACAGGGGCTCCGAGCAGTACTTC. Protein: CASQDRGSEQYF.

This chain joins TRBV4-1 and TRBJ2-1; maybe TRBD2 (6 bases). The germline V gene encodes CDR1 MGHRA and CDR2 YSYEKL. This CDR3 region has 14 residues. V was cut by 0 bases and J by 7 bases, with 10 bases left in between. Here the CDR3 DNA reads TGCGCCAGCAGCCAAGATTCGGGGAGGAATGAGCAGTTCTTC. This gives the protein CASSQDSGRNEQFF.

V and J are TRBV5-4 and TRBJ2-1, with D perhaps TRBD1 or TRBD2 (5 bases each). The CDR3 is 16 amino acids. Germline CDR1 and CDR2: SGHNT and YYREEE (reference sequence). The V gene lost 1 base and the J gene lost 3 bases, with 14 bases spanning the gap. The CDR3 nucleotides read TGTGCCAGCAGCTTGTATATAGCGCAGGGCTACAATGAGCAGTTCTTC. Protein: CASSLYIAQGYNEQFF. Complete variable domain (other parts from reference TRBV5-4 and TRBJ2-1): ETGVTQSPTHLIKTRGQQVTLRCSSQSGHNTVSWYQQALGQGPQFIFQYYREEENGRGNFPPRFSGLQFPNYSSELNVNALELDDSALYLCASSLYIAQGYNEQFFGPGTRLTVL.

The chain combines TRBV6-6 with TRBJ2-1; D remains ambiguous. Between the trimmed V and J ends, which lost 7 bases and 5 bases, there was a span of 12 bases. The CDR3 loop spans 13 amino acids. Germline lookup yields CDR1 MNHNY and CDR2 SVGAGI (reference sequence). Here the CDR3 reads CASNSGPNNEQFF. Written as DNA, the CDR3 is TGTGCCAGCAATTCCGGGCCTAACAATGAGCAGTTCTTC.

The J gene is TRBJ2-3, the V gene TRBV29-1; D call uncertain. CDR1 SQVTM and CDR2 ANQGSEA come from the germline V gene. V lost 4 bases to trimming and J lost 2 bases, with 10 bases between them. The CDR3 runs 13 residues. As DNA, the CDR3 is TGCAGCGTTGGAGGAATCCACACAGATACGCAGTATTTT. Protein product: CSVGGIHTDTQYF.

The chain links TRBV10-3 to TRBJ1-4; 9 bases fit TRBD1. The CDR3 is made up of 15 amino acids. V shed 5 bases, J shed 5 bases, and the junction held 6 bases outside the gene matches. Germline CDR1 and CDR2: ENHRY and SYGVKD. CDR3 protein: CAISQGQGLNEKLFF. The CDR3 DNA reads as TGTGCCATCAGTCAGGGACAGGGCCTAAATGAAAAACTGTTTTTT.